Sequencing of this T cell receptor beta chain was carried out in a study of CD8 T cells in Susac syndrome. Study results and limitations: In its TCR sequencing and HLA analysis, the study acknowledged that the number of individuals was relatively small.

The ends lost 6 bases at V and 4 bases at J; junction bases unmatched: 15. The CDR3 loop spans 17 amino acids. The germline gives CDR1 MNHNS, CDR2 SASEGT. A remark on this clonotype: Its antigen is not identified.

In blood CD8+ and CD4+ T cells, TCR beta underwent sequencing. TEMRA cells were FACS-enriched, while CD8+ and CD4+ T cells were negatively isolated. When the RNA was reverse transcribed, random hexamers were used with an input of about 0.5 to 1 ug. Via MiXCR, TCRdb re-called the immunoSEQ multiplex PCR reads, giving one row per CDR3 protein. The sample includes about 200,000 distinct CDR3 sequences, around nine tenths of them seen just once. This chain uses TRBV6-1 with TRBJ1-3, with 7 bases aligning to TRBD1. The source of this sequence is a human donor with multiple sclerosis. Sequencing was carried out using CD8+ T cells from PBMCs. The CDR3 is CASRDSTGLQSGNTIYF. CDR3 DNA sequence: TGTGCCAGCAGGGATTCGACAGGGCTTCAGTCCGGAAACACCATATATTTT.